This T cell receptor beta chain came from a study of tumor and adjacent non-tumor tissue in lung cancer. The library came from three nested PCR rounds adapted from ARM-PCR protocols. TCRdb processed the multiplex PCR reads anew with MiXCR; each CDR3 protein has one entry. The sample has 94,000 or so distinct CDR3 sequences, approximately 73% seen once. The CDR3 consists of 13 residues. The germline CDR1 and CDR2 sequences are MNHEY and SVGAGI. No cell sorting was done before RNA was extracted from the tissue. This non-tumor lung sample came from over 3 cm beyond the tumor edge. Turning to this clonotype: At one of its ends the junction is not consistent with the germline gene, which may arise from a read error.

Sequenced sample: distant non-tumor lung tissue. The receptor was derived from a woman aged 45-65 years with non-small cell lung cancer. V usage is TRBV6-5 and J usage is TRBJ1-1; D not certain. The CDR3 sequence: CASSYSQYTEAFF. The CDR3 bases are TGTGCCAGTAGTTACAGTCAGTACACTGAAGCTTTCTTT.